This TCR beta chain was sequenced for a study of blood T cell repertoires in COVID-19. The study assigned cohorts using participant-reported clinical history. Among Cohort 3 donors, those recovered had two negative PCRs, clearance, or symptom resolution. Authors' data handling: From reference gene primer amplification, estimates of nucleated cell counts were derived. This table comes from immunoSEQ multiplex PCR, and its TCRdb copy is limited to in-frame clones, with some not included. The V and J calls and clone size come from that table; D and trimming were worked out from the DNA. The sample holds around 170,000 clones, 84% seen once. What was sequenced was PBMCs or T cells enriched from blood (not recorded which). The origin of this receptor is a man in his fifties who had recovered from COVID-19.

DNA of the CDR3: TGTGCCAGCAGTAGCAGACACCACCAAGAGACCCAGTACTTC. Translated, it gives CASSSRHHQETQYF. The chain employs TRBV27 and TRBJ2-5; D unclear. Per the germline V gene, CDR1 is MNHEY and CDR2 is SMNVEV (reference sequence). Trimming left V 5 bases short and J 0 bases short, with 10 bases between. The CDR3 has 14 residues.